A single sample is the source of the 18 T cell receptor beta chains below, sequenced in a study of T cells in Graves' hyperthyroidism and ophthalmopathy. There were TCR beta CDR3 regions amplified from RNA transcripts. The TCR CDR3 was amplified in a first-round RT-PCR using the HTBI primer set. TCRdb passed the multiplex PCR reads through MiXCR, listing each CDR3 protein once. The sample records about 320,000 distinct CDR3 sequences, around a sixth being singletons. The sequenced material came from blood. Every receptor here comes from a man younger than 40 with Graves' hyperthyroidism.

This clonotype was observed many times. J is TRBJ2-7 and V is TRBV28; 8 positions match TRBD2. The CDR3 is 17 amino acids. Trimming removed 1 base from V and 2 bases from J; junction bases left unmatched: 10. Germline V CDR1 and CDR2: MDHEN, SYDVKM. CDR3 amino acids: CASSLSGGGPRTYEQYF. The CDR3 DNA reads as TGTGCCAGCAGTTTATCCGGGGGGGGGCCACGTACCTACGAGCAGTACTTC.

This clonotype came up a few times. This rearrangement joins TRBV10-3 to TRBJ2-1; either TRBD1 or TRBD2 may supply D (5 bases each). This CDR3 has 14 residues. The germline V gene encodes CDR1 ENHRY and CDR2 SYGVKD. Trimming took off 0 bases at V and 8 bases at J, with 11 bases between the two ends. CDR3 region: CAISESASRDEQFF. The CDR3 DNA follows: TGTGCCATCAGTGAGTCGGCTAGCAGGGATGAGCAGTTCTTC.

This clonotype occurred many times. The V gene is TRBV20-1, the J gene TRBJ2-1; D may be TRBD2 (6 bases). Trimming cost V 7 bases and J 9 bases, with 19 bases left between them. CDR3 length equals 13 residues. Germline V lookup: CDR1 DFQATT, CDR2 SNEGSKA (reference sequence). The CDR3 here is CSGRERTSGEQFF. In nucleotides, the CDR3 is TGCAGTGGCCGGGAGCGGACATCTGGTGAGCAGTTCTTC.

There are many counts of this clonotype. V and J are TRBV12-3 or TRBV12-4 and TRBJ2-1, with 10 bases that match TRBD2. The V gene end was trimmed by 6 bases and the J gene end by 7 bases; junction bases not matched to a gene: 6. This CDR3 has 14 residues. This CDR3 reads CASSGLAETNEQFF. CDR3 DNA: TGTGCCAGCAGCGGACTAGCGGAGACGAATGAGCAGTTCTTC.

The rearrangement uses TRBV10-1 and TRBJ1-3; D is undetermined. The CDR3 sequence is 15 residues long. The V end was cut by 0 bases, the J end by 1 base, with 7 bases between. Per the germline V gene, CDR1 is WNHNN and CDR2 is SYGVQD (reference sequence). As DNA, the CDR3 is TGCGCCAGCAGTGAGTCGAGAGGTTCTGGAAACACCATATATTTT. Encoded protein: CASSESRGSGNTIYF.

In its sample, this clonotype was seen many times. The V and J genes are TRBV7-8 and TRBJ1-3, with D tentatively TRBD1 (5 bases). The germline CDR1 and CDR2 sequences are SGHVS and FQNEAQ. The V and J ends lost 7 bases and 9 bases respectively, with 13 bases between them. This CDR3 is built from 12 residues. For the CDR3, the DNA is TGTGCCAGCAACACTCCGGGGGGCACCATATATTTT. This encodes CASNTPGGTIYF.

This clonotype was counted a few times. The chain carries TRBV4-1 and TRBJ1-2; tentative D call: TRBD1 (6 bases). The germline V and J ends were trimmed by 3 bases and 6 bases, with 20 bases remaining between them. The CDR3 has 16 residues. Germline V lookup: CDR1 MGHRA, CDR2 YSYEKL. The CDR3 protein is CASSQMGEGEGHGYTF. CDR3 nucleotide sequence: TGCGCCAGCAGCCAGATGGGTGAGGGGGAAGGTCATGGCTACACCTTC.

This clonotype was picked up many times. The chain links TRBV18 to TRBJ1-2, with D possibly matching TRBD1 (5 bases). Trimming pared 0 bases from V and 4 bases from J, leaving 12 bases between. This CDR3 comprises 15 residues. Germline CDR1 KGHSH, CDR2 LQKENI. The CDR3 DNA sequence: TGTGCCAGCTCACCACCCCAGGGCACCCTCTATGGCTACACCTTC. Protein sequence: CASSPPQGTLYGYTF.

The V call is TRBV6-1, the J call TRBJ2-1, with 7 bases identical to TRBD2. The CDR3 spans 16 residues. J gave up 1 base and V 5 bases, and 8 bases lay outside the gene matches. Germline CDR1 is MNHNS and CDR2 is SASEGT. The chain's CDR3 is CASSLYGGVSYNEQFF. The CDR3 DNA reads TGTGCCAGCAGTCTTTATGGGGGGGTATCCTACAATGAGCAGTTCTTC.

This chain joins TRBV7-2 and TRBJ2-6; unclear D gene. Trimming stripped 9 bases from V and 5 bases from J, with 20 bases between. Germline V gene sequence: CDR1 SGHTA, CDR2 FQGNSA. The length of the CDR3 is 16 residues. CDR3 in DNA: TGTGCCAGTAGCCCCCAAGGTGGCGTAAGGGCCAACGTCCTGACTTTC. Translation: CASSPQGGVRANVLTF.

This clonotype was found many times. The CDR3 nucleotides are TGTGCCACTTTGTGGACAGCGGGCCCTTACGAGCAGTACTTC. This encodes CATLWTAGPYEQYF. The chain recombines TRBV6-1 with TRBJ2-7; tentatively, D is TRBD1 or TRBD2 (6 bases each). The germline gives CDR1 MNHNS, CDR2 SASEGT. Trimming took 10 bases from V and 4 from J, leaving 20 bases between them. The CDR3 is 14 amino acids.

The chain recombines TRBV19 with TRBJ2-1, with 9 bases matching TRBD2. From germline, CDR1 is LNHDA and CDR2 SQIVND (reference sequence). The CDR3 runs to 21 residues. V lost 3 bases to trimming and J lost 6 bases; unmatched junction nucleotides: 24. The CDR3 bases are TGTGCCAGTAGTATTTTGTTTTATTCTATGGGCGGGAGGGTTAGTTTCAATGAGCAGTTCTTC. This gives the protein CASSILFYSMGGRVSFNEQFF.

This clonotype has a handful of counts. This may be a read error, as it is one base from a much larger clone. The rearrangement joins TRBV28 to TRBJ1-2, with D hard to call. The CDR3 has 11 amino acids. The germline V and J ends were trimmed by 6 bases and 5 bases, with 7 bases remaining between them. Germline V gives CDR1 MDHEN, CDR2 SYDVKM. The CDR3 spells CASSLEYGYTF. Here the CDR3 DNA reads TGTGCCAGCAGCTTAGAATATGGCTACACCTTC.

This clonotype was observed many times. CDR3 in DNA: TGTGCCAGCAGCTTTAATGGGCGGGGACAGGGGGAGACTGAAGCTTTCTTT. Protein sequence: CASSFNGRGQGETEAFF. The rearrangement uses TRBV11-3 and TRBJ1-1; 11 bases match TRBD1. Germline V gives CDR1 SGHNT, CDR2 YENEEA. The CDR3 consists of 17 residues. Germline trimming cut 3 bases from V and 5 bases from J; bases unmatched to any gene: 11.

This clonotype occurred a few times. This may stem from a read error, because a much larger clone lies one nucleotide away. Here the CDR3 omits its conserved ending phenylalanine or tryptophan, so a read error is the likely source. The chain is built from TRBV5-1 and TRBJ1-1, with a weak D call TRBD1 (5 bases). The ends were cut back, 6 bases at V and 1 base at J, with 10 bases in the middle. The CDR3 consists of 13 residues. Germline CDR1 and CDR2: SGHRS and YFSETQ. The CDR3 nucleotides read TGCGCCAGCAAGTCCAGGGAGAACACTGAAGCTTTCCTT. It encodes CASKSRENTEAFL.

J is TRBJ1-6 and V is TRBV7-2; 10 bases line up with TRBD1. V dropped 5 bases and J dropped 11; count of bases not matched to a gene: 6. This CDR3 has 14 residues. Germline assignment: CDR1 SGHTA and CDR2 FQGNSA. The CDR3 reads CASSRTGGIAPLHF. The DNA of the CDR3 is TGTGCCAGCAGCCGGACAGGGGGGATTGCACCCCTCCACTTT.

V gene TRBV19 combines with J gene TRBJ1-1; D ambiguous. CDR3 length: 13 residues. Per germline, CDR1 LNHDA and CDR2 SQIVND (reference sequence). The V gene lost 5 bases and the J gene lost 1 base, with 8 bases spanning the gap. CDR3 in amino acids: CASSWAGNTEAFF. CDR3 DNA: TGTGCCAGTAGTTGGGCTGGGAACACTGAAGCTTTCTTT.

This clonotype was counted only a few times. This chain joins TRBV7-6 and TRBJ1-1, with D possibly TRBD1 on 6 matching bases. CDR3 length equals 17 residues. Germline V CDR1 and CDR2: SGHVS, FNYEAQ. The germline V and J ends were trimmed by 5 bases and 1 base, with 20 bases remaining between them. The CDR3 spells CASSQPSGESWNTEAFF. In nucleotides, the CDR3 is TGTGCCAGCAGCCAGCCTTCAGGGGAAAGTTGGAACACTGAAGCTTTCTTT.